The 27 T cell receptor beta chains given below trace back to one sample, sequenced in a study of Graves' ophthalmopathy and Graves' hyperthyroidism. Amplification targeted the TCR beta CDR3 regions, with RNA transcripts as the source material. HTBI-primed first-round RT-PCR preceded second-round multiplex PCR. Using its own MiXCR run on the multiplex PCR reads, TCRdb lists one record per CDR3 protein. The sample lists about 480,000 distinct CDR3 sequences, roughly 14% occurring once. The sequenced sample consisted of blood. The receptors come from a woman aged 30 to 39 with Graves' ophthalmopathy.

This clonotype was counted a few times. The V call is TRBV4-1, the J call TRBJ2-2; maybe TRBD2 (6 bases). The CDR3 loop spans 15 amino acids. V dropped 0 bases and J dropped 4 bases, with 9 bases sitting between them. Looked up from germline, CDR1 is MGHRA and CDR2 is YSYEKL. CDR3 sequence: CASSQELRGTGELFF. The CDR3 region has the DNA TGCGCCAGCAGCCAAGAGTTGCGGGGCACCGGGGAGCTGTTTTTT.

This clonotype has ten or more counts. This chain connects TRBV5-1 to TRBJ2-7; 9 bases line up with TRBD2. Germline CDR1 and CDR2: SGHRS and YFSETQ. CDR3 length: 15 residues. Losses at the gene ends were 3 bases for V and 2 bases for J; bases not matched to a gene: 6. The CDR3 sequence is CASSSPSSGAYEQYF. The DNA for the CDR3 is TGCGCCAGCAGCTCCCCTTCTAGCGGGGCCTACGAGCAGTACTTC. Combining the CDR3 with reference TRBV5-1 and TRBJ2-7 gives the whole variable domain KAGVTQTPRYLIKTRGQQVTLSCSPISGHRSVSWYQQTPGQGLQFLFEYFSETQRNKGNFPGRFSGRQFSNSRSEMNVSTLELGDSALYLCASSSPSSGAYEQYFGPGTRLTVT.

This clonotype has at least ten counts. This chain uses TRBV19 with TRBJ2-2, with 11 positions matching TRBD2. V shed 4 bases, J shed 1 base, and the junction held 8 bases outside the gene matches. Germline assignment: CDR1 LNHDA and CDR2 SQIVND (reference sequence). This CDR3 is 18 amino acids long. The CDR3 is CASSNTLAGDMNTGELFF. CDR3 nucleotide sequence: TGTGCCAGTAGTAACACACTAGCGGGGGATATGAACACCGGGGAGCTGTTTTTT.

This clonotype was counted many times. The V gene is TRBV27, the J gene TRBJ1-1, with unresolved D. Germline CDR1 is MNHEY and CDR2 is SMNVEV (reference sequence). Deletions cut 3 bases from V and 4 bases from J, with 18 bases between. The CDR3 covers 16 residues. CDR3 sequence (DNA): TGTGCCAGCAGTTTCTTGGGGAACGGAGGAGTCACTGAAGCTTTCTTT. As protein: CASSFLGNGGVTEAFF.

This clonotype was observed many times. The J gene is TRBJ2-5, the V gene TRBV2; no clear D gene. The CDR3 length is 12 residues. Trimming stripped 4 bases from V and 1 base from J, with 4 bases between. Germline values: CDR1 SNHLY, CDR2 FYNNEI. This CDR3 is CASSVRQETQYF. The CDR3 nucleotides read TGTGCCAGCAGTGTCCGCCAAGAGACCCAGTACTTC.

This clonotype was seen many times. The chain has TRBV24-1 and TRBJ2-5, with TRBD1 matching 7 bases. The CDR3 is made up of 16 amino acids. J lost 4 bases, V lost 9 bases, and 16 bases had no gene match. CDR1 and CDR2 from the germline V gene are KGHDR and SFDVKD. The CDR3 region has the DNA TGTGCCACCGCGACTTCTGACAGGGCTCTAGGAGAGACCCAGTACTTC. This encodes CATATSDRALGETQYF.

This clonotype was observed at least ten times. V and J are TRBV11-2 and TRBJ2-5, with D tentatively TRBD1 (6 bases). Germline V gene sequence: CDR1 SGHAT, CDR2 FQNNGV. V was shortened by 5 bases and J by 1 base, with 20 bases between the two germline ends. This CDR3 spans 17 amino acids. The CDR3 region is CASSPTRQVLVQETQYF. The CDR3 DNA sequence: TGTGCCAGCAGCCCCACCCGACAGGTCCTAGTCCAAGAGACCCAGTACTTC.

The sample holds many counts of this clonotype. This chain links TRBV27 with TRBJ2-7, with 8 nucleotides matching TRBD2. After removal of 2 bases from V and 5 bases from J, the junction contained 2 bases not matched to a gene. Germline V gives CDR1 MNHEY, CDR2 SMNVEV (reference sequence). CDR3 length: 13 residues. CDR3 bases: TGTGCCAGCAGTTTAGGACTAGCAGACGAGCAGTACTTC. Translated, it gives CASSLGLADEQYF.

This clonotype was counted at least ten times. The DNA of the CDR3 is TGTGCCAGCAGTGAAGATATAGGGTCCCTTAGCACTGAAGCTTTCTTT. Translating gives CASSEDIGSLSTEAFF. The genes are TRBV6-1 and TRBJ1-1; no reliable D call. The germline V and J ends were trimmed by 1 base and 4 bases, with 16 bases remaining between them. Germline V gives CDR1 MNHNS, CDR2 SASEGT. The CDR3 is 16 amino acids.

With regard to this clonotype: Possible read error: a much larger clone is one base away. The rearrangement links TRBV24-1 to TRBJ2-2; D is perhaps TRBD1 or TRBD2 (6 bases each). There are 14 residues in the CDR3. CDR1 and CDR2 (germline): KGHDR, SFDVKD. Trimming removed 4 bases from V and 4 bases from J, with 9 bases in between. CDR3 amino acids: CATSEGGSTGELFF. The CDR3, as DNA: TGTGCCACCAGTGAAGGGGGGAGCACCGGGGAGCTGTTTTTT.

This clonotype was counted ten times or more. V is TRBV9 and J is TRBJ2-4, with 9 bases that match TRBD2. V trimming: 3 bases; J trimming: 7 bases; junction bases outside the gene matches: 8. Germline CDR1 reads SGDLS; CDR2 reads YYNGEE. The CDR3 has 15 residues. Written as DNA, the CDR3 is TGTGCCAGCAGCGCAGTTAGCGGGAGCTCGAACATTCAGTACTTC. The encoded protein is CASSAVSGSSNIQYF.

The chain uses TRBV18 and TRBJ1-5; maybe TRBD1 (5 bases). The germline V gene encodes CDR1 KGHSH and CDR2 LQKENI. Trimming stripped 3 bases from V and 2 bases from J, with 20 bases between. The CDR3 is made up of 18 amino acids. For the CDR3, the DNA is TGTGCCAGCTCACCGAGTGACAGCCTGGGCCCTGGCAATCAGCCCCAGCATTTT. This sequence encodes CASSPSDSLGPGNQPQHF.

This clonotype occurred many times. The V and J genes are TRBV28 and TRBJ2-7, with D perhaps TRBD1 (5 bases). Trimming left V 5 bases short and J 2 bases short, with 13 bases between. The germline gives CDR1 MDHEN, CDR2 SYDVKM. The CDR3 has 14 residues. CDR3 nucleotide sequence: TGTGCCAGCAGTGTGGGGCGTCCCCCCTACGAGCAGTACTTC. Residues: CASSVGRPPYEQYF.

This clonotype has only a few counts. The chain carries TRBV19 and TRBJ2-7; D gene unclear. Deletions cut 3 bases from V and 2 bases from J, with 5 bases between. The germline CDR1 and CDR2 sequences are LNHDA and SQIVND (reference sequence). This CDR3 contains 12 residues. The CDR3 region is CASSMGPYEQYF. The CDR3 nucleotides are TGTGCCAGTAGTATGGGTCCCTACGAGCAGTACTTC.

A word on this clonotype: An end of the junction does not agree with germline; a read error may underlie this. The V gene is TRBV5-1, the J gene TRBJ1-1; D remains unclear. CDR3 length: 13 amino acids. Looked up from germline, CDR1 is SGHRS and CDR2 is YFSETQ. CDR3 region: CAREGDLNSEAFF. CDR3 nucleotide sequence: TGCGCCAGGGAAGGAGACCTGAACTCTGAAGCTTTCTTT.

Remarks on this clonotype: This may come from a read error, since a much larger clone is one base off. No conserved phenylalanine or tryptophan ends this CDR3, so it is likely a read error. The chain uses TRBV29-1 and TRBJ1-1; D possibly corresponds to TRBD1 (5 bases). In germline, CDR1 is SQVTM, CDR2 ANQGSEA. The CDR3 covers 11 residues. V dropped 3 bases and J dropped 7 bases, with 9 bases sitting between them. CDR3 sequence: CSVDGAGEAFY. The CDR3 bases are TGCAGCGTTGACGGGGCAGGTGAAGCTTTCTAT.

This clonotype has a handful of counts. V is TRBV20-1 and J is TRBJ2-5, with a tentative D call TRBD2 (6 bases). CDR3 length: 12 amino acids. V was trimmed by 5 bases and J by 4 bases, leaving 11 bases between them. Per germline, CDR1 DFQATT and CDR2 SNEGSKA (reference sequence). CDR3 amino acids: CSALRGGETQYF. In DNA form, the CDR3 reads TGCAGTGCTCTAAGGGGAGGAGAGACCCAGTACTTC.

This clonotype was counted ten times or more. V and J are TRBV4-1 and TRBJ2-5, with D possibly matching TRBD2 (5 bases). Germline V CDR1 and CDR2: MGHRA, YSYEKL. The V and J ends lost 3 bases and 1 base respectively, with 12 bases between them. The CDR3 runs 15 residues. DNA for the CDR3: TGCGCCAGCAGCCAGGTAGCGACTCCCCAAGAGACCCAGTACTTC. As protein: CASSQVATPQETQYF.

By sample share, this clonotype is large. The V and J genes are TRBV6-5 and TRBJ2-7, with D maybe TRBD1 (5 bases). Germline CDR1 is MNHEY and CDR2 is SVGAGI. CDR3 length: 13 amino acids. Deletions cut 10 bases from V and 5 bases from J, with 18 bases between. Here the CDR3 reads CATGQTSVNEQYF. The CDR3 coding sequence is TGTGCCACTGGACAAACCAGTGTCAACGAGCAGTACTTC.

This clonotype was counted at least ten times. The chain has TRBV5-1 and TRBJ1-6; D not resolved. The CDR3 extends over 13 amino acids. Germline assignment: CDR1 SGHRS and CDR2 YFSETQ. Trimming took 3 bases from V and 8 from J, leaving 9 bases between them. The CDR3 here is CASSSGGDSPLHF. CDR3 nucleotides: TGCGCCAGCAGCTCGGGTGGGGATTCACCCCTCCACTTT.

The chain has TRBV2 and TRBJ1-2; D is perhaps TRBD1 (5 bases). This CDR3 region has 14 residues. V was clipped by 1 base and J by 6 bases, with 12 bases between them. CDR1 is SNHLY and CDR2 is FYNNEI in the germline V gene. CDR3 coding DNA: TGTGCCAGCAGTGAAGATGGGGGGTTGGATGGCTACACCTTC. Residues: CASSEDGGLDGYTF.

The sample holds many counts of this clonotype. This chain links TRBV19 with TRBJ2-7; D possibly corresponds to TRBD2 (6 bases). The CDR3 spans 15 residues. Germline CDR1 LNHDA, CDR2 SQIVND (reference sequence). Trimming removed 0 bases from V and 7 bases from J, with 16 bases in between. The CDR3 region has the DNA TGTGCCAGTAGTATAGACCCGGGGGAGACTCGAGAGCAGTACTTC. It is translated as CASSIDPGETREQYF.

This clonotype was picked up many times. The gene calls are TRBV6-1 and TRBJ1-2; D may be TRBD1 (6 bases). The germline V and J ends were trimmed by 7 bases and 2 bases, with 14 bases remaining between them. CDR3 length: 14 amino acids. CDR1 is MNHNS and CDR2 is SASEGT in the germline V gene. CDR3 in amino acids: CASTSGASNYGYTF. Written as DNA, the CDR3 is TGTGCCAGCACCTCAGGGGCGTCCAACTATGGCTACACCTTC.

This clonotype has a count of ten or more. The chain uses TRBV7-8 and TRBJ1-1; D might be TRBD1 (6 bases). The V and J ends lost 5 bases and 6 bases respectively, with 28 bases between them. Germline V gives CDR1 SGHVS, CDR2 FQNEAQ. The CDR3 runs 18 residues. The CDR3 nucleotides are TGTGCCAGCAGCCCTGCTCACGGGACAAGTCTTATATCCGCTGAAGCTTTCTTT. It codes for CASSPAHGTSLISAEAFF. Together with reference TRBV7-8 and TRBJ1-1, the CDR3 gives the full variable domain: GAGVSQSPRYKVAKRGQDVALRCDPISGHVSLFWYQQALGQGPEFLTYFQNEAQLDKSGLPSDRFFAERPEGSVSTLKIQRTQQEDSAVYLCASSPAHGTSLISAEAFFGQGTRLTVV.

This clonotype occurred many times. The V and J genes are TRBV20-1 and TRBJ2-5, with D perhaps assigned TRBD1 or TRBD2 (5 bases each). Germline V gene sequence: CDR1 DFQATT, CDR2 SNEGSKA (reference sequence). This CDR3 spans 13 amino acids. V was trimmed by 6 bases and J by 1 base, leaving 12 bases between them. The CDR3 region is CSAIPGTQETQYF. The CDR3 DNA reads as TGCAGTGCGATCCCCGGGACCCAAGAGACCCAGTACTTC.

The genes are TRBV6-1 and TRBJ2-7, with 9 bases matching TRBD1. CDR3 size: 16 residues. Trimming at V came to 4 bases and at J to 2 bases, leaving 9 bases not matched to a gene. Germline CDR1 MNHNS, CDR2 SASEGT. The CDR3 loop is CASSGGQGWTAYEQYF. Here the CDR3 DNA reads TGTGCCAGCAGTGGTGGACAGGGGTGGACGGCCTACGAGCAGTACTTC.

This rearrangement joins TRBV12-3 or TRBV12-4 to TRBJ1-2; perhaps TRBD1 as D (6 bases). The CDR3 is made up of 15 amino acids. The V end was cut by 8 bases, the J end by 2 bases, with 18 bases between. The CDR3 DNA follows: TGTGCCAGCGTGGCGGGACACCTTTTCAACTATGGCTACACCTTC. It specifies CASVAGHLFNYGYTF.